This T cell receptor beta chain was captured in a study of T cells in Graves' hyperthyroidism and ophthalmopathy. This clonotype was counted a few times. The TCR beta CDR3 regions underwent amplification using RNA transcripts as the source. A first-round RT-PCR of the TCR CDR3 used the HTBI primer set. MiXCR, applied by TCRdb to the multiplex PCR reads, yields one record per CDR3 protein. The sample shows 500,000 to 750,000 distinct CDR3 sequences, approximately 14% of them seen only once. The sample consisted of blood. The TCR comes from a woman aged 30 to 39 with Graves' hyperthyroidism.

CDR3 coding DNA: TGCGCCAGCAGCTTGGTGGGGGCCCTGAACACTGAAGCTTTCTTT. Its translation: CASSLVGALNTEAFF. V and J are TRBV5-1 and TRBJ1-1; a weak D match, TRBD1 (6 bases). Germline CDR1 SGHRS, CDR2 YFSETQ. The CDR3 has 15 amino acids. The V end lost 0 bases, the J end lost 0 bases, and 9 bases lay between the germline ends. The whole variable domain, remainder taken from reference TRBV5-1 and TRBJ1-1, is KAGVTQTPRYLIKTRGQQVTLSCSPISGHRSVSWYQQTPGQGLQFLFEYFSETQRNKGNFPGRFSGRQFSNSRSEMNVSTLELGDSALYLCASSLVGALNTEAFFGQGTRLTVV.